This T cell receptor beta chain was documented in a study of cytomegalovirus exposure and HLA in healthy donors. Findings and limits, study-wide: As was reported, the classifier diagnosed cytomegalovirus status with high specificity and sensitivity. Rates of TCR association differed by HLA locus in a later analysis, with DRB1 highest and HLA-C lowest.

With respect to this clone: Its target is unknown. Other DNA sequences in this specimen translate into the identical CDR3.

Primers included in the PCR were 60 Vbeta and 13 Jbeta primers. TCRdb's copy holds only in-frame clones and misses some; the assay was immunoSEQ multiplex PCR. The sample has around 220,000 clones, 75% seen once. The CDR3 is 14 amino acids. V lost 4 bases and J lost 2; bases outside the gene matches: 2. Germline V gene data show CDR1 as MNHNY and CDR2 as SVGAGI (reference sequence). Sequencing used PBMCs. The chain employs TRBV6-6 and TRBJ2-1; TRBD2 aligns across 7 bases. This receptor was identified in a woman between 25 and 40 years old in good health and CMV-seronegative. The chain's CDR3 is CASSLSGTYNEQFF. The CDR3 nucleotides read TGTGCCAGCAGTTTAAGCGGGACCTACAATGAGCAGTTCTTC.